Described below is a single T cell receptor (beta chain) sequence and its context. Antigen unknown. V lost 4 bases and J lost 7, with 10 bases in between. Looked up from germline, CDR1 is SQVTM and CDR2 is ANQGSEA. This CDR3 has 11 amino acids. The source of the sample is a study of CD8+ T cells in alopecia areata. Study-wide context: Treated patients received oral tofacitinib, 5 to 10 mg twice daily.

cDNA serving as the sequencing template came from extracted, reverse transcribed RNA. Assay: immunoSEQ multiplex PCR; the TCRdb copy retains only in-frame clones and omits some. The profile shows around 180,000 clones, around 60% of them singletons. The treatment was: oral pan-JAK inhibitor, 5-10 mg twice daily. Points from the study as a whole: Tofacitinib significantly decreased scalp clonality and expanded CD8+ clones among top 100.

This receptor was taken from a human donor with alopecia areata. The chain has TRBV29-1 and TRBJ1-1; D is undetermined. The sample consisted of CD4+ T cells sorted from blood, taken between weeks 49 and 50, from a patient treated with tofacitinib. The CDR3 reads CSVVGLGEAFF. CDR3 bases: TGCAGCGTTGTAGGTCTAGGTGAAGCTTTCTTT.